This TCR beta chain stems from a study of blood T cell repertoires in COVID-19. Across the study: Italy, Spain and the United States were the sources of the convalescent and acute COVID-19 samples. PBMCs, B-cell-depleted T cells, or T cells were the source of the cDNA or gDNA that made up the material.

Original data processing: Reference gene primer amplification gave nucleated cell count estimates. Profiling relied on immunoSEQ multiplex PCR, and the TCRdb table lists in-frame clones only, not all of them. V, J and clone size are taken as reported in that table, and D and trimming were inferred from the DNA itself. The sample contains 100,000 to 150,000 clones, 82% of which appear only once. CDR3 length: 14 residues. With 3 bases removed from V and 1 base from J, the gap between germline ends came to 12 bases. The germline gives CDR1 DFQATT, CDR2 SNEGSKA (reference sequence). Material: peripheral blood. This chain connects TRBV20-1 to TRBJ1-2; D unresolved. This clonotype was sampled from a human donor in a cohort sampled during active COVID-19. CDR3 nucleotide sequence: TGCAGTGCTAGTAGCGTCAGCCTTAACTATGGCTACACCTTC. Protein sequence: CSASSVSLNYGYTF.